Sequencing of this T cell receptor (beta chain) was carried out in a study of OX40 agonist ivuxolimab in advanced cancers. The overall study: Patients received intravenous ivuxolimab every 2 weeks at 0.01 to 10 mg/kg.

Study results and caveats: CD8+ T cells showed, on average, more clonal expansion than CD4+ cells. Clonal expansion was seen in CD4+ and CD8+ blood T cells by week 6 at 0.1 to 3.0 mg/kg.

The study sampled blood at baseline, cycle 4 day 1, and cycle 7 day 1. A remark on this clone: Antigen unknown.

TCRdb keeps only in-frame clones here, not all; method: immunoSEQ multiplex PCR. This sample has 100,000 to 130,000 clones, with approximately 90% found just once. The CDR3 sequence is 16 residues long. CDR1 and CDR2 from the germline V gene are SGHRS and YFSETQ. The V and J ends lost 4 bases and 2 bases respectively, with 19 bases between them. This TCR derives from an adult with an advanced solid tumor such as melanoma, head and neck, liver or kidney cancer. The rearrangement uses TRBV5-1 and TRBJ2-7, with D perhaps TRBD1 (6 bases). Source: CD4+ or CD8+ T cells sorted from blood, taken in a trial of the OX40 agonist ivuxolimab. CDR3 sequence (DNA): TGCGCCAGCAGCCCGACGGTGGGGGCCTCCGCCTACGAGCAGTACTTC. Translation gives CASSPTVGASAYEQYF.